The 27 T cell receptor beta chains listed next were all sequenced from one sample in a study of blood T cell repertoires in COVID-19. Measured with immunoSEQ multiplex PCR; TCRdb has only the in-frame clones, and not every one. Of 150,000 to 200,000 clones listed, approximately 87% are singletons. The material sequenced was peripheral blood. These receptors were obtained from a man aged 35-49 years with active or convalescent COVID-19.

The V gene is TRBV10-3, the J gene TRBJ2-3; perhaps TRBD2 as D (5 bases). The ends were cut back, 9 bases at V and 4 bases at J, with 11 bases in the middle. Germline V lookup: CDR1 ENHRY, CDR2 SYGVKD. The CDR3 is made up of 12 amino acids. The CDR3 loop is CAISSSADTQYF. In nucleotides, the CDR3 is TGTGCCATATCTAGCAGCGCAGATACGCAGTATTTT.

The chain recombines TRBV19 with TRBJ1-1, with 9 positions matching TRBD1. Germline lookup yields CDR1 LNHDA and CDR2 SQIVND (reference sequence). The CDR3 totals 13 residues. The junction had 0 bases not matched to a gene; V was cut back by 6 bases and J by 1 base. The CDR3 region is CASRGQGNTEAFF. For the CDR3, the DNA is TGTGCCAGTAGGGGACAGGGGAACACTGAAGCTTTCTTT.

The chain carries TRBV6-5 and TRBJ1-1, with D uncertain. V dropped 5 bases and J dropped 3 bases, with 13 bases sitting between them. There are 14 residues in the CDR3. Germline V gene data show CDR1 as MNHEY and CDR2 as SVGAGI. DNA of the CDR3: TGTGCCAGCAGTACCGCTCACAGTGACACTGAAGCTTTCTTT. Amino acid sequence: CASSTAHSDTEAFF.

The chain is built from TRBV6-5 and TRBJ2-5; D is unresolved. The CDR3 has 15 amino acids. CDR1 and CDR2 from the germline V gene are MNHEY and SVGAGI. The germline V and J ends were trimmed by 0 bases and 0 bases, with 8 bases remaining between them. The CDR3 DNA is TGTGCCAGCAGTTACTCTTTAACTAACCAAGAGACCCAGTACTTC. Translating gives CASSYSLTNQETQYF.

This chain connects TRBV5-5 to TRBJ2-1, with 7 bases that match TRBD1. This CDR3 has 13 residues. Looked up from germline, CDR1 is SGHKS and CDR2 is YYEKEE (reference sequence). Losses at the gene ends were 0 bases for V and 10 bases for J; bases not matched to a gene: 4. The CDR3 DNA reads as TGTGCCAGCAGCTTGGACAGGGGTCCCGAGCAGTTCTTC. This gives the protein CASSLDRGPEQFF.

V gene TRBV18 combines with J gene TRBJ2-7; 13 nucleotides match TRBD2. The CDR3 totals 17 residues. Trimming took 2 bases from V and 2 from J; bases not matched to a gene: 6. CDR1 is KGHSH and CDR2 is LQKENI in the germline V gene. The CDR3 DNA reads TGTGCCAGCTCACCATCATCCGGGACTAGCGGGGCCTACGAGCAGTACTTC. As protein: CASSPSSGTSGAYEQYF.

The chain combines TRBV19 with TRBJ2-2, with 7 bases lining up with TRBD1. This CDR3 has 15 residues. V lost 6 bases to trimming and J lost 4 bases; unmatched junction nucleotides: 8. The germline gives CDR1 LNHDA, CDR2 SQIVND (reference sequence). This CDR3 is CASSRTGRGTGELFF. DNA for the CDR3: TGTGCCAGTAGCCGGACAGGCCGCGGCACCGGGGAGCTGTTTTTT.

A note on this clone: The identical CDR3 is also encoded by other nucleotide sequences in the sample. The V call is TRBV5-1, the J call TRBJ2-3; 15 positions agree with TRBD2. V lost 0 bases, J lost 6 bases, and 2 bases stayed unmatched. Germline V gives CDR1 SGHRS, CDR2 YFSETQ. CDR3 size: 16 residues. In nucleotides, the CDR3 is TGCGCCAGCAGCTTGGGGACTAGCGGGGGGGCGGATACGCAGTATTTT. This gives the protein CASSLGTSGGADTQYF.

Here the CDR3 DNA reads TGTGCCAGCAGCCAGCCTCCAGGGGTTCTTGAGCAGTTCTTC. Translation: CASSQPPGVLEQFF. V is TRBV16 and J is TRBJ2-1; possible D gene TRBD1, 6 bases. Per the germline V gene, CDR1 is KGHSY and CDR2 is FQNENV. The CDR3 runs 14 residues. The germline V and J ends were trimmed by 3 bases and 9 bases, with 15 bases remaining between them.

The chain has TRBV29-1 and TRBJ1-2, with 10 positions matching TRBD1. Germline-derived CDR1 and CDR2 are SQVTM and ANQGSEA. Trimming took 2 bases from V and 4 from J; bases not matched to a gene: 7. The CDR3 runs to 15 residues. The CDR3 bases are TGCAGCGTTGAATTAAGGGACAGGGGAGGCTATGGCTACACCTTC. This sequence encodes CSVELRDRGGYGYTF.

The chain links TRBV19 to TRBJ1-2, with unresolved D. The CDR3 is 13 amino acids. In germline, CDR1 is LNHDA, CDR2 SQIVND (reference sequence). Trimming took off 5 bases at V and 5 bases at J, with 12 bases between the two ends. The CDR3 here is CASSPGVSYGYTF. The CDR3 DNA reads TGTGCCAGTAGTCCTGGAGTAAGTTATGGCTACACCTTC.

This clone is a singleton in its sample. The genes are TRBV6-2 or TRBV6-3 and TRBJ1-2, with a tentative D call TRBD1 (6 bases). The CDR3 has 13 residues. Deletions cut 3 bases from V and 4 bases from J, with 9 bases between. CDR1 and CDR2 (germline): MNHEY, SVGEGT. CDR3 region: CASSYGGSYGYTF. Written as DNA, the CDR3 is TGTGCCAGCAGTTATGGGGGCTCCTATGGCTACACCTTC.

The chain joins TRBV5-4 to TRBJ1-2; 8 nucleotides match TRBD1. The CDR3 is 15 residues long. Looked up from germline, CDR1 is SGHNT and CDR2 is YYREEE (reference sequence). V shed 5 bases, J shed 4 bases, and the junction held 10 bases outside the gene matches. The chain's CDR3 is CASRPGQERLYGYTF. The CDR3 DNA reads as TGTGCCAGCAGGCCGGGACAGGAACGACTCTATGGCTACACCTTC.

The V and J genes are TRBV5-1 and TRBJ2-1; TRBD2 aligns across 12 bases. The V gene end was trimmed by 4 bases and the J gene end by 6 bases; junction bases not matched to a gene: 8. CDR3 length: 16 amino acids. Looked up from germline, CDR1 is SGHRS and CDR2 is YFSETQ. CDR3 nucleotides: TGCGCCAGCAGCCTGACACTAGCGGGGGGCGGCAATGAGCAGTTCTTC. This sequence encodes CASSLTLAGGGNEQFF.

This chain uses TRBV5-1 with TRBJ1-1, with 8 bases that match TRBD1. Germline trimming cut 3 bases from V and 4 bases from J; bases unmatched to any gene: 8. The CDR3 contains 15 residues. Germline CDR1 SGHRS, CDR2 YFSETQ. The CDR3 sequence: CASSSHRGVATEAFF. CDR3 bases: TGCGCCAGCAGCTCTCACAGGGGGGTCGCCACTGAAGCTTTCTTT.

This clone was detected once. This sequence joins TRBV19 and TRBJ1-5; D unclear. CDR3 length: 15 residues. The V gene's germline CDR1 is LNHDA and CDR2 SQIVND (reference sequence). The V end was cut by 6 bases, the J end by 2 bases, with 14 bases between. CDR3 region: CASSDSSGGNQPQHF. CDR3 coding DNA: TGTGCCAGTAGCGATTCATCCGGGGGCAATCAGCCCCAGCATTTT.

The chain employs TRBV10-3 and TRBJ1-1, with D maybe TRBD1 (6 bases). The CDR3 is 15 residues long. V shed 3 bases and J shed 7 bases, with 18 bases lying between them. The germline CDR1 and CDR2 sequences are ENHRY and SYGVKD. In DNA, the CDR3 is TGTGCCATCAGTGACCCGGGACACGAGGCCCTTGAAGCTTTCTTT. Translating gives CAISDPGHEALEAFF.

This chain uses TRBV2 with TRBJ2-2, with D maybe TRBD2 (6 bases). This CDR3 has 15 amino acids. Trimming stripped 7 bases from V and 2 bases from J, with 14 bases between. Germline CDR1 reads SNHLY; CDR2 reads FYNNEI. CDR3 sequence: CASNGLTANTGELFF. The CDR3 DNA reads as TGTGCCAGCAACGGACTAACAGCCAACACCGGGGAGCTGTTTTTT.

This sequence joins TRBV30 and TRBJ2-7, with D possibly matching TRBD2 (6 bases). Between the trimmed V and J ends, which lost 5 bases and 3 bases, there was a span of 17 bases. Germline loops: CDR1 GTSNPN, CDR2 SVGIG (reference sequence). The CDR3 has 14 amino acids. CDR3 DNA: TGTGCCTGGTCGGGTCGGGGGAGACACTACGAGCAGTACTTC. Its protein product is CAWSGRGRHYEQYF. The full variable domain, in which reference TRBV30 and TRBJ2-7 provide the parts outside the CDR3, is SQTIHQWPATLVQPVGSPLSLECTVEGTSNPNLYWYRQAAGRGLQLLFYSVGIGQISSEVPQNLSASRPQDRQFILSSKKLLLSDSGFYLCAWSGRGRHYEQYFGPGTRLTVT.

This clone has only a few counts. The rearrangement joins TRBV7-2 to TRBJ2-1; 9 bases are a match to TRBD2. The germline gives CDR1 SGHTA, CDR2 FQGNSA. V lost 6 bases, J lost 4 bases, and 13 bases stayed unmatched. The CDR3 extends over 17 amino acids. The CDR3 sequence is CASRHRSGGPLYNEQFF. Here the CDR3 DNA reads TGTGCCAGCAGACATAGGAGCGGGGGGCCCCTGTACAATGAGCAGTTCTTC.

The V call is TRBV7-3, the J call TRBJ2-3, with a tentative D call TRBD1 (6 bases). The V gene lost 0 bases and the J gene lost 3 bases, with 10 bases spanning the gap. Per the germline V gene, CDR1 is SGHTA and CDR2 is FQGTGA. The CDR3 has 15 residues. The CDR3 loop is CASSLTGAWTDTQYF. The DNA for the CDR3 is TGTGCCAGCAGCTTAACGGGGGCTTGGACAGATACGCAGTATTTT.

The V call is TRBV5-1, the J call TRBJ2-5; tentatively, D is TRBD1 (6 bases). V gave up 2 bases and J gave up 1 base, with 18 bases separating them. The CDR3 runs to 17 residues. CDR1 and CDR2 (germline): SGHRS, YFSETQ. This CDR3 reads CASSFTGTRSLQETQYF. The CDR3 bases are TGCGCCAGCAGCTTTACTGGGACAAGGAGCCTCCAAGAGACCCAGTACTTC.

This clone was found once. The chain is built from TRBV6-1 and TRBJ1-5; 7 bases line up with TRBD1. Per the germline V gene, CDR1 is MNHNS and CDR2 is SASEGT. This CDR3 has 17 amino acids. V was clipped by 4 bases and J by 2 bases; unmatched bases: 11. CDR3 amino acids: CASSGPSRGFGNQPQHF. CDR3 nucleotide sequence: TGTGCCAGCAGTGGCCCCTCCAGGGGGTTCGGCAATCAGCCCCAGCATTTT.

The table lists this clone with a few counts. The rearrangement joins TRBV28 to TRBJ1-2; 10 nucleotides match TRBD1. The CDR3 runs to 15 residues. Germline loops: CDR1 MDHEN, CDR2 SYDVKM. Losses at the gene ends were 6 bases for V and 3 bases for J; bases not matched to a gene: 7. CDR3 nucleotides: TGTGCCAGCAGGGAGGGGACAGGGGTTTACTATGGCTACACCTTC. This sequence encodes CASREGTGVYYGYTF.

The gene calls are TRBV15 and TRBJ1-5, with D possibly TRBD1 on 6 matching bases. Per the germline V gene, CDR1 is LNHNV and CDR2 is YYDKDF (reference sequence). The CDR3 spans 13 residues. Trimming stripped 2 bases from V and 12 bases from J, with 14 bases between. CDR3 nucleotides: TGTGCCACCAGCAGATCCAGACAGGACCTCCAGCATTTT. This translates into CATSRSRQDLQHF.

V and J are TRBV10-1 and TRBJ2-1; 9 bases align to TRBD2. V lost 3 bases to trimming and J lost 7 bases; unmatched junction nucleotides: 10. Per germline, CDR1 WNHNN and CDR2 SYGVQD (reference sequence). The CDR3 runs to 16 residues. CDR3 in amino acids: CASSDSRGGAFNEQFF. CDR3 nucleotide sequence: TGCGCCAGCAGTGATTCACGCGGGGGGGCCTTTAATGAGCAGTTCTTC.

As DNA, the CDR3 is TGTGCCAGCAGAGCCTTTGGGGCAGCAACTAATGAAAAACTGTTTTTT. Translating it yields CASRAFGAATNEKLFF. The chain is built from TRBV2 and TRBJ1-4, with a weak D call TRBD1 (5 bases). The CDR3 is 16 residues long. Trimming pared 6 bases from V and 0 bases from J, leaving 14 bases between. Germline lookup yields CDR1 SNHLY and CDR2 FYNNEI.